This T cell receptor (beta chain) stems from a study of cytomegalovirus exposure and HLA in healthy donors. The wider study: In an early release, HLA-typed donors contributed tens of millions of unique TCR sequences. Broader study findings: Among the most significant clusters, several appeared linked to common viral pathogens in a later analysis.

The CDR3 has 14 residues. J was trimmed by 6 bases and V by 5 bases; bases with no gene match: 7. Germline CDR1 reads SGHAT; CDR2 reads FQNNGV. In the case of this clone: Its antigen is still unknown.

Primers: 60 Vbeta forward and 13 Jbeta reverse. TCRdb's table, derived via immunoSEQ multiplex PCR, lists solely in-frame clones and lacks some. The sample lists around 200,000 clones, roughly 82% occurring once. The source is a man aged 35 to 55 in good health and CMV-seropositive. Sequenced sample: PBMCs. The V call is TRBV11-2, the J call TRBJ2-1, with TRBD2 matching 7 bases. DNA of the CDR3: TGTGCCAGCAGCCGGCCCTCGGGGGGCAATGAGCAGTTCTTC. It specifies CASSRPSGGNEQFF.